The clone carrying this TCR beta chain was counted many times. Its specificity is not known. The CDR3 contains 15 residues. CDR1 is MDHEN and CDR2 is SYDVKM in the germline V gene. With 1 base clipped from V and 5 bases from J, the junction kept 6 bases outside the gene matches. The sample belongs to a study of blood T cells in healthy people across ages. Study outcomes and limitations: Any changes in expanded clonotypes were possibly confounded, as donor CMV status remained unknown.

The authors ran a second PCR of roughly 6 to 11 cycles using a sample-barcoded 5' primer and a J-beta primer mix. With 12 random nucleotides, a template-switch adaptor tagged each individual cDNA molecule. MiXCR, run by TCRdb on the 5' RACE reads, gives a single entry per CDR3 protein. Of around 870,000 distinct CDR3 sequences detected, around 26% appear once; the ten largest clones hold 15% to 20%. The sequencing sample was made of blood. The chain employs TRBV28 and TRBJ2-7, with 9 bases that match TRBD1. This clonotype was sampled from an elderly woman in good health. The CDR3 spells CASSLFHRGRNEQYF. The CDR3 DNA follows: TGTGCCAGCAGTTTATTTCACAGGGGGCGGAACGAGCAGTACTTC.